Below are 5 T cell receptor beta chains sequenced from a single sample in a study of radiotherapy plus CTLA-4 blockade in lung cancer. Profiling relied on immunoSEQ multiplex PCR, and the TCRdb table lists in-frame clones only, not all of them. The table records about 41,000 clones, 76% of them present only once. The specimen was peripheral blood, collected from a patient treated with radiotherapy plus ipilimumab. These receptors all come from a human donor with non-small cell lung cancer who had stable disease on radiotherapy plus ipilimumab.

The chain joins TRBV5-1 to TRBJ2-5, with 13 nucleotides matching TRBD2. Germline CDR1 SGHRS, CDR2 YFSETQ. The CDR3 is 15 amino acids. The V and J ends lost 2 bases and 5 bases, in that order; junction bases with no gene match: 3. CDR3 amino acids: CASSFPTSGGETQYF. The CDR3 bases are TGCGCCAGCAGCTTTCCGACTAGCGGGGGGGAGACCCAGTACTTC.

This chain joins TRBV5-4 and TRBJ2-3, with 9 bases lining up with TRBD1. Per the germline V gene, CDR1 is SGHNT and CDR2 is YYREEE (reference sequence). V gave up 0 bases and J gave up 5 bases; unmatched junction bases: 4. The CDR3 consists of 15 residues. The CDR3 region has the DNA TGTGCCAGCAGCTTGGAGGGACAGGGTAGAGATACGCAGTATTTT. Protein sequence: CASSLEGQGRDTQYF.

This sequence joins TRBV5-8 and TRBJ1-3; 9 bases are shared with TRBD1. V lost 5 bases, J lost 8 bases, and 11 bases stayed unmatched. The CDR3 runs 15 residues. Germline lookup yields CDR1 SGHTS and CDR2 YDEGEE. CDR3 protein: CASSWIRDRDDTIYF. CDR3 coding DNA: TGTGCCAGCAGTTGGATCCGGGACAGGGATGACACCATATATTTT.

The chain couples TRBV5-6 to TRBJ2-7; D not certain. The V and J ends lost 0 bases and 7 bases respectively, with 5 bases between them. The length of the CDR3 is 11 residues. Germline-derived CDR1 and CDR2 are SGHDT and YYEEEE. The CDR3 reads CASSLVSEQYF. Here the CDR3 DNA reads TGTGCCAGCAGCTTGGTAAGTGAGCAGTACTTC.

This clone came up a few times. The V and J genes are TRBV14 and TRBJ2-7; D is undetermined. The V gene's germline CDR1 is SGHDN and CDR2 FVKESK. The CDR3 spans 11 residues. Trimming pared 5 bases from V and 3 bases from J, leaving 5 bases between. The CDR3 is CASSSFYEQYF. CDR3 DNA sequence: TGTGCCAGCAGCTCTTTCTACGAGCAGTACTTC.